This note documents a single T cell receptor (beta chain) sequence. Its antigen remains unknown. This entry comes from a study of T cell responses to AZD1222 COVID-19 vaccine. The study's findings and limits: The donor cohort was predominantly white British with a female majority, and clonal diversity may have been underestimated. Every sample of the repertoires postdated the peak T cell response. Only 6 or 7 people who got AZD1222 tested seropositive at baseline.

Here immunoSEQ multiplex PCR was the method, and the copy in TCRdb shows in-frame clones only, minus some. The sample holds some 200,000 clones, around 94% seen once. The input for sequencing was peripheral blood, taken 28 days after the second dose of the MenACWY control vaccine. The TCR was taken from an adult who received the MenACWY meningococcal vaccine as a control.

The CDR3 DNA is TGTGCCAGCAGCTTAGTTCGGGGAGGGATCACCGGGGAGCTGTTTTTT. This translates into CASSLVRGGITGELFF. The J gene is TRBJ2-2, the V gene TRBV11-3, with 7 bases that match TRBD2. The junction had 6 bases not matched to a gene; V was cut back by 1 base and J by 4 bases. This CDR3 is 16 amino acids long. CDR1 and CDR2 (germline): SGHNT, YENEEA.